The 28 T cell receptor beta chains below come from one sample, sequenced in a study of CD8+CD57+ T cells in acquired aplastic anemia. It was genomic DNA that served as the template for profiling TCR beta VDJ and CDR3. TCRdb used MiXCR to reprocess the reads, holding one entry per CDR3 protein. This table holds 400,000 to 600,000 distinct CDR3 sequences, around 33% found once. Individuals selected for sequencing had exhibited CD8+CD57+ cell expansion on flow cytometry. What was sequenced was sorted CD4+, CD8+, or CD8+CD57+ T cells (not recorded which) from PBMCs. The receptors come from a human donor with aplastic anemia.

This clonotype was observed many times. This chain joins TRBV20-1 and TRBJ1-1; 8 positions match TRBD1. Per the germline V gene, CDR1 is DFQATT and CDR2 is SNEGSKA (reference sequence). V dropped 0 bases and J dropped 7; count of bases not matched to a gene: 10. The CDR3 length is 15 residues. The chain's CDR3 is CSARDRRTGINEAFF. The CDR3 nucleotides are TGCAGTGCTAGAGATCGCAGGACAGGGATCAATGAAGCTTTCTTT.

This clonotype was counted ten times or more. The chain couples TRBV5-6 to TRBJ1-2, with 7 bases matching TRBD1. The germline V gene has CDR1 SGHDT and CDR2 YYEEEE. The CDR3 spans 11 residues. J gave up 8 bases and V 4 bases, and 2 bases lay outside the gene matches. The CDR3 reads CASSTGQGYTF. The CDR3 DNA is TGTGCCAGCAGCACGGGACAGGGCTACACCTTC.

CDR3 in amino acids: CASSPSQGVYNEQFF. The CDR3 nucleotides are TGTGCCAGCAGCCCAAGTCAAGGGGTTTACAATGAGCAGTTCTTC. The chain uses TRBV7-3 and TRBJ2-1, with D perhaps TRBD1 (5 bases). Germline V gives CDR1 SGHTA, CDR2 FQGTGA. V gave up 5 bases and J gave up 4 bases, with 15 bases separating them. This CDR3 has 15 amino acids.

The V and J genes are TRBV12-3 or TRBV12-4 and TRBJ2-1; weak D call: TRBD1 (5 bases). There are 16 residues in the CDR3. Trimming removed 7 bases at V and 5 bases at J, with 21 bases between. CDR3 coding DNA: TGTGCCAGCAAACCCGATCGGACACAGTTCAACAATGAGCAGTTCTTC. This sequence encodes CASKPDRTQFNNEQFF.

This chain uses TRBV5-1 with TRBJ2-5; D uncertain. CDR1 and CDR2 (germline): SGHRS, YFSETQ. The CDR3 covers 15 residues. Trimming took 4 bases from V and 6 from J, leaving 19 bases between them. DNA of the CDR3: TGCGCCAGCAGCCAAGAGGCCTCCGGCGATAAGACCCAGTACTTC. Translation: CASSQEASGDKTQYF. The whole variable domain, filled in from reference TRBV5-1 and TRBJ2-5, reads KAGVTQTPRYLIKTRGQQVTLSCSPISGHRSVSWYQQTPGQGLQFLFEYFSETQRNKGNFPGRFSGRQFSNSRSEMNVSTLELGDSALYLCASSQEASGDKTQYFGPGTRLLVL.

The CDR3 sequence is CASSISAGSGELFF. CDR3 DNA sequence: TGTGCCAGTAGTATCTCCGCGGGTTCCGGGGAGCTGTTTTTT. J is TRBJ2-2 and V is TRBV19; D perhaps matches TRBD2 (5 bases). The ends were cut back, 3 bases at V and 6 bases at J, with 11 bases in the middle. Germline lookup yields CDR1 LNHDA and CDR2 SQIVND (reference sequence). The CDR3 sequence is 14 residues long. The whole variable domain, remainder taken from reference TRBV19 and TRBJ2-2, is DGGITQSPKYLFRKEGQNVTLSCEQNLNHDAMYWYRQDPGQGLRLIYYSQIVNDFQKGDIAEGYSVSREKKESFPLTVTSAQKNPTAFYLCASSISAGSGELFFGEGSRLTVL.

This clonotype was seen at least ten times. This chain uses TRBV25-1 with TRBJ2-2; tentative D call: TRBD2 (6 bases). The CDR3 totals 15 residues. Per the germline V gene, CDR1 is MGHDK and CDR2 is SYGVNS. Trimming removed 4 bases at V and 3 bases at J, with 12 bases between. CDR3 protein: CASSGRTNHTGELFF. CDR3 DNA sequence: TGTGCCAGCAGTGGACGGACTAACCACACCGGGGAGCTGTTTTTT. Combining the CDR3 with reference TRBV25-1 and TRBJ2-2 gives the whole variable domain EADIYQTPRYLVIGTGKKITLECSQTMGHDKMYWYQQDPGMELHLIHYSYGVNSTEKGDLSSESTVSRIRTEHFPLTLESARPSHTSQYLCASSGRTNHTGELFFGEGSRLTVL.

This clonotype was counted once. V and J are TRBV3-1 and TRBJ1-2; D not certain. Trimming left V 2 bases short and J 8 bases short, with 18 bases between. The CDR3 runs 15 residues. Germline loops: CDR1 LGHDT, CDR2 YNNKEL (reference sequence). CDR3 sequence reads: CASSQSHSLFEGYTF. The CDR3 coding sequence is TGTGCCAGCAGCCAATCTCACTCCCTTTTCGAAGGCTACACCTTC.

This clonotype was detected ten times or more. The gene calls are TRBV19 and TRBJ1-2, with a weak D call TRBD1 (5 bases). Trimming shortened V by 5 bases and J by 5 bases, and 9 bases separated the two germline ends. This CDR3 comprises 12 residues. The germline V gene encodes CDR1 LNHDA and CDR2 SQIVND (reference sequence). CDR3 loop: CASSGTSYGYTF. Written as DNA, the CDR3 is TGTGCCAGTAGTGGGACCTCGTATGGCTACACCTTC.

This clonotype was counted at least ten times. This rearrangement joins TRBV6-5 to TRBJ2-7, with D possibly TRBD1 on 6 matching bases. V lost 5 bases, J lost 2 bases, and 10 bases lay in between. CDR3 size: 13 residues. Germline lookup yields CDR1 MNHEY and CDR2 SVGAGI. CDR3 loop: CASSNGQTYEQYF. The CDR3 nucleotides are TGTGCCAGCAGTAACGGACAGACCTACGAGCAGTACTTC.

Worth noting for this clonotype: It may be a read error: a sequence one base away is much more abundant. The CDR3 is CASSASSYEQYF. For the CDR3, the DNA is TGCGCCAGCAGCGCGAGCTCCTACGAGCAGTACTTC. This chain uses TRBV15 with TRBJ2-7, with D uncertain. Germline V gene sequence: CDR1 LNHNV, CDR2 YYDKDF (reference sequence). The CDR3 has 12 amino acids. The whole variable domain, remainder taken from reference TRBV15 and TRBJ2-7, is DAMVIQNPRYQVTQFGKPVTLSCSQTLNHNVMYWYQQKSSQAPKLLFHYYDKDFNNEADTPDNFQSRRPNTSFCFLDIRSPGLGDTAMYLCASSASSYEQYFGPGTRLTVT.

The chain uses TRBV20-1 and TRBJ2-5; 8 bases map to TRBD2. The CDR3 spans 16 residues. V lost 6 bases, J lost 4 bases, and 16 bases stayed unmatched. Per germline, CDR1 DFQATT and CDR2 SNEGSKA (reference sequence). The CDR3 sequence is CSAESGTRGGAETQYF. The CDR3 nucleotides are TGCAGTGCGGAAAGCGGGACACGGGGGGGAGCAGAGACCCAGTACTTC.

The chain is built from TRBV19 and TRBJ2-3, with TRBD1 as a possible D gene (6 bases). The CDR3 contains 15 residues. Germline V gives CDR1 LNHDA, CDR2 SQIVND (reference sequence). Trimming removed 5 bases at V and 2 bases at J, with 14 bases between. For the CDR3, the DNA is TGTGCCAGTAGTCTCCGGGACACCGCCACAGATACGCAGTATTTT. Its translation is CASSLRDTATDTQYF.

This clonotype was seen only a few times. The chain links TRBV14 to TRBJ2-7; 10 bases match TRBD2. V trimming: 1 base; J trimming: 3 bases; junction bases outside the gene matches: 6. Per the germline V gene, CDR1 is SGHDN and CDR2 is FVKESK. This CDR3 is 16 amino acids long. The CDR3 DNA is TGTGCCAGCAGCCAAGGTCGGCTAGCGGGAGTCTACGAGCAGTACTTC. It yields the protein CASSQGRLAGVYEQYF.

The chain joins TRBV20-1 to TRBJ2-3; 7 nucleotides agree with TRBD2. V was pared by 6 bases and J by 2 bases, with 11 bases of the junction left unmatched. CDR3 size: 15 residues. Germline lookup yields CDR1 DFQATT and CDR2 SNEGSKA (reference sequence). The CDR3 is CSAPLAEISTDTQYF. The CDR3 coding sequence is TGCAGTGCACCTCTAGCGGAGATATCCACAGATACGCAGTATTTT.

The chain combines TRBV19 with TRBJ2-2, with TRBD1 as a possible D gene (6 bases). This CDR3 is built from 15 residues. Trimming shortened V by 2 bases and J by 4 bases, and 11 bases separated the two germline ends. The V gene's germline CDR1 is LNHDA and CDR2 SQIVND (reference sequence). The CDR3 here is CASSILQGGTGELFF. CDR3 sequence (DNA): TGTGCCAGTAGTATACTACAGGGTGGCACCGGGGAGCTGTTTTTT.

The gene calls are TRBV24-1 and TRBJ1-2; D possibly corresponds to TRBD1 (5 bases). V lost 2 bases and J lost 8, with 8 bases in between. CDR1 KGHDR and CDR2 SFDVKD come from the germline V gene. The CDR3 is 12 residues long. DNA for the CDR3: TGTGCCACCAGTGATTGGGGGGAAGGCTACACCTTC. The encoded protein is CATSDWGEGYTF.

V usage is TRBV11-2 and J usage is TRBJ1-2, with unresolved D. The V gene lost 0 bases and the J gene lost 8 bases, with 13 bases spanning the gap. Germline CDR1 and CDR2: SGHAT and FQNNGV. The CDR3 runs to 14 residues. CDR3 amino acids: CASSLETRIGGYTF. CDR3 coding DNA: TGTGCCAGCAGCTTAGAAACACGAATCGGGGGCTACACCTTC.

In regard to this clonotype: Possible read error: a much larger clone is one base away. The CDR3 bases are TGTGCCAGGAGCTTAGATGGGGGACTCTATGGCTACACCTTC. Its protein product is CARSLDGGLYGYTF. The chain couples TRBV7-3 to TRBJ1-2, with a tentative D call TRBD1 (5 bases). CDR1 SGHTA and CDR2 FQGTGA come from the germline V gene. This CDR3 is built from 14 residues.

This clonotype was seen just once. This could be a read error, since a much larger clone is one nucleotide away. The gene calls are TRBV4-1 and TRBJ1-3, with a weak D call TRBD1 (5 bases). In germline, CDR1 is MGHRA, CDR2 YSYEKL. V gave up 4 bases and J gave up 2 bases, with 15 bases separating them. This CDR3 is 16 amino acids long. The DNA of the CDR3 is TGCGCCAGCAGCCTGGGACGGATGCCTACTGGAAACACCATATATTTT. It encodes CASSLGRMPTGNTIYF.

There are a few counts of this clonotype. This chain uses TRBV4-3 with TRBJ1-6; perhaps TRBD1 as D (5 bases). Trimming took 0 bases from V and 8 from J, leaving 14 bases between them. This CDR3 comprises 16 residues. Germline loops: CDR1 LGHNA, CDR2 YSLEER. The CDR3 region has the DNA TGCGCCAGCAGCCAAGATTCGGGGGGAAGGGATTCACCCCTCCACTTT. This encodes CASSQDSGGRDSPLHF.

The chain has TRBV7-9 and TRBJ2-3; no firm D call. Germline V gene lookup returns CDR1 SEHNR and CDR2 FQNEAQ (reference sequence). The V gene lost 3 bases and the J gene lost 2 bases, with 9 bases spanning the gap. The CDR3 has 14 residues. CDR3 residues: CASSFDGPTDTQYF. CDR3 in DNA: TGTGCCAGCAGCTTCGACGGCCCCACAGATACGCAGTATTTT.

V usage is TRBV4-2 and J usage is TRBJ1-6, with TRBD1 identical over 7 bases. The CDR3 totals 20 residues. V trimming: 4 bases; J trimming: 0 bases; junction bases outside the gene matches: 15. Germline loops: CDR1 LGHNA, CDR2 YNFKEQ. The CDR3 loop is CASSPIRLQGNSSYNSPLHF. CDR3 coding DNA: TGTGCCAGCAGCCCCATCCGCTTACAGGGGAATAGCTCCTATAATTCACCCCTCCACTTT.

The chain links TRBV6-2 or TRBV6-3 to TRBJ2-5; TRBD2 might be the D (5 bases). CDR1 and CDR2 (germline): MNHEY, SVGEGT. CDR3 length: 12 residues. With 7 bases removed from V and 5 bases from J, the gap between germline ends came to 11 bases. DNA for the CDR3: TGTGCCAGCAAAGAGGGAGAGGAGACCCAGTACTTC. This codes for CASKEGEETQYF.

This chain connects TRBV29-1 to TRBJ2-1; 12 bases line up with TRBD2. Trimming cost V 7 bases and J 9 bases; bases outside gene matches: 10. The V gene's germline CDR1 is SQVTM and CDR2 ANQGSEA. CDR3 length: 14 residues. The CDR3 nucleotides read TGCAGCGCCGCTAGCGGGGGGGCCTTTGTTGAGCAGTTCTTC. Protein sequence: CSAASGGAFVEQFF.

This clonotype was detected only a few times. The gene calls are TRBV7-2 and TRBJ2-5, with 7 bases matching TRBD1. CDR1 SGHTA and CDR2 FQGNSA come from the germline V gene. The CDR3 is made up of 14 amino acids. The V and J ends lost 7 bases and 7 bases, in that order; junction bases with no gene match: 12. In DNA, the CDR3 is TGTGCCAGCACGGACGGACAGGCTGGGGGGACCCAGTACTTC. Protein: CASTDGQAGGTQYF.

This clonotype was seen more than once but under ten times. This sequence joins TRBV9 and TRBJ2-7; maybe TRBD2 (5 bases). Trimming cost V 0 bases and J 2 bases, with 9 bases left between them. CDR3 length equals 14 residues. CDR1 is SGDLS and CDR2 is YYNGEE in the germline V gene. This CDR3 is CASSVAAVPYEQYF. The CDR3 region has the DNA TGTGCCAGCAGCGTAGCAGCGGTACCCTACGAGCAGTACTTC.

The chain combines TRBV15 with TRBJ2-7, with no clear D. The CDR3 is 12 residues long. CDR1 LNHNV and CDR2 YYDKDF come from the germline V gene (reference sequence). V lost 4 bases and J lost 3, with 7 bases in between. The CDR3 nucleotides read TGTGCCACCAGCATGCCAAGCTACGAGCAGTACTTC. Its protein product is CATSMPSYEQYF.